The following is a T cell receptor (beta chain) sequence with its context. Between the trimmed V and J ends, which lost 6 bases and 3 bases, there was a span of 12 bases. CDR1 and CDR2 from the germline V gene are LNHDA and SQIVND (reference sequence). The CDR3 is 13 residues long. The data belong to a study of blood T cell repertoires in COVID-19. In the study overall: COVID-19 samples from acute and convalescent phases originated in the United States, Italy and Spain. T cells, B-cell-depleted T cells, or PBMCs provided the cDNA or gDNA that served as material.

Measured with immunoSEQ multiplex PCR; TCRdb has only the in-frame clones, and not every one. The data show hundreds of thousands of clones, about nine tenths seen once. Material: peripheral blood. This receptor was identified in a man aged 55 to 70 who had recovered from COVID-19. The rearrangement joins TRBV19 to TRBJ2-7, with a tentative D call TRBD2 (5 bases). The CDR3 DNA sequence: TGTGCCAGTAGCCCCGCGGAGGACTACGAGCAGTACTTC. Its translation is CASSPAEDYEQYF.